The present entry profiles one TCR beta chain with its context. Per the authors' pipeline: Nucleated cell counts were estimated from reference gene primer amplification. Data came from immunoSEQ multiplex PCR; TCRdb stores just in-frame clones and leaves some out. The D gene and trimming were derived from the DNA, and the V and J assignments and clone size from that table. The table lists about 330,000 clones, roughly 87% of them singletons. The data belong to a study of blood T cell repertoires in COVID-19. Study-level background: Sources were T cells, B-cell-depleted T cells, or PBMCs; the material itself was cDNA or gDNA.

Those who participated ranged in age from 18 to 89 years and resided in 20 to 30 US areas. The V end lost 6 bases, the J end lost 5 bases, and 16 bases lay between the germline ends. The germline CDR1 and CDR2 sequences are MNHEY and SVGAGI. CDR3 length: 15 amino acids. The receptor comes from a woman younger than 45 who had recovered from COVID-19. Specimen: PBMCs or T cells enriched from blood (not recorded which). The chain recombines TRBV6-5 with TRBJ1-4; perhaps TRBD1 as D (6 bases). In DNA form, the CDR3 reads TGTGCCAGCAGCCAAGGGCAGGGGATGAATGAAAAACTGTTTTTT. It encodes CASSQGQGMNEKLFF.